Listed below are T cell receptor beta chains from one sample, sequenced in a study of T-cell memory formation after mild COVID-19. In TCRdb, the 5' RACE reads were re-called with MiXCR into one record per CDR3 protein. The top ten clones hold 20% to 25% of a sample with some 300,000 distinct CDR3 sequences, 15% to 20% of them seen once. Sequencing was carried out using PBMCs or a T cell subset sorted from them (not recorded which). All receptors come from a man younger than 30 who had mild COVID-19 (a few samples of this study predate the infection). Cell type and time point are not known. Both conserved end residues are part of each CDR3. The D gene is left open where the match is weak. Expanded clones get a size class; other rows say once, few or many, or leave the size out.

D gene | clone size | J gene | V gene | CDR3 DNA | CDR3 protein
NA | NA | TRBJ2-7 | TRBV7-9 | TGTGCCAGCAGCAACGACGGATACGAGCAGTACTTC | CASSNDGYEQYF
NA | NA | TRBJ2-5 | TRBV6-2/TRBV6-3 | TGTGCCAGCAAAGGAACACAGGGAGGGGATAAAGAGACCCAGTACTTC | CASKGTQGGDKETQYF
NA | few | TRBJ1-1 | TRBV12-3/TRBV12-4 | TGTGCCAGCACTACTTTAGGGGTTACTGAAGCTTTCTTT | CASTTLGVTEAFF
NA | NA | TRBJ2-2 | TRBV28 | TGTGCCAGCAGTTCCTTCATGGCCGGGGAGCTGTTTTTT | CASSSFMAGELFF
TRBD2 | once | TRBJ2-5 | TRBV5-5 | TGTGCCAGCAGCTGGGGACTAGCGGGGGAGACCCAGTCCTTC | CASSWGLAGETQSF
TRBD1 | few | TRBJ2-2 | TRBV12-5 | TGTGCTAGTGGCGGGGACAGGGAGAGCACCGGGGAGCTGTTTTTT | CASGGDRESTGELFF
NA | NA | TRBJ2-3 | TRBV7-3 | TGTGCCAGCAGCCGGGAACCATCGGGTACGCAGTATTTT | CASSREPSGTQYF
NA | NA | TRBJ2-1 | TRBV20-1 | TGCAGTGCTACACGGGACCTGGGGGGCAATGAGCAGTTCTTC | CSATRDLGGNEQFF
TRBD1 | NA | TRBJ1-1 | TRBV12-3/TRBV12-4 | TGTGCCAGCAGTAGGACAGGGAGGGTCACTGAAGCTTTCTTT | CASSRTGRVTEAFF
TRBD1 | few | TRBJ1-1 | TRBV6-2/TRBV6-3 | TGTGCCAGCAGTTACGACAGGGTGCGGAGGGCTTTCTTT | CASSYDRVRRAFF
NA | NA | TRBJ2-1 | TRBV20-1 | TGCAGTGCTACAGACAGGTACTACAATGAGCAGTTCTTC | CSATDRYYNEQFF
NA | NA | TRBJ2-7 | TRBV9 | TGTGCCAGCAGCATCGAGACATCCGCCTACGAGCAGTACTTC | CASSIETSAYEQYF
TRBD1 | NA | TRBJ1-1 | TRBV3-1 | TGTGCCAGCAGCCATGACGGGACAGAGAACACTGAAGCTTTCTTT | CASSHDGTENTEAFF
NA | few | TRBJ2-3 | TRBV12-3/TRBV12-4 | TGTGCCAGCAGTTTGGAGGCCCGGCCCGGTACGCAGTATTTT | CASSLEARPGTQYF
TRBD2 | NA | TRBJ2-3 | TRBV20-1 | TGCAGTGCTACTTGGGGGGGAACTAGCACAGATACGCAGTATTTT | CSATWGGTSTDTQYF
TRBD2 | NA | TRBJ2-3 | TRBV12-3/TRBV12-4 | TGTGCCAGCAGTTTAGAGGGCGGGGGAGAAGCAGATACGCAGTATTTT | CASSLEGGGEADTQYF
TRBD1 | many | TRBJ2-3 | TRBV7-2 | TGTGCCAGCAGCCCGCGACAGGGGGAGGCAGATACGCAGTATTTT | CASSPRQGEADTQYF
NA | NA | TRBJ1-3 | TRBV6-6 | TGTGCCAGCATTTCCCGGGGGTTGCCTGGAAACACCATATATTTT | CASISRGLPGNTIYF
TRBD1 | NA | TRBJ2-2 | TRBV3-1 | TGTGCCAGCAGCCATAGGACAGGGAGCACCGGGGAGCTGTTTTTT | CASSHRTGSTGELFF
NA | few | TRBJ2-5 | TRBV10-3 | TGTGCCATCACCTCGGGCCAAGAAGGACAGACCCAGTACTTC | CAITSGQEGQTQYF
TRBD2 | few | TRBJ2-1 | TRBV7-2 | TGTGCCAGCAGCCCTAGCGGTGTTAGGGCCAATGAGCAGTTCTTC | CASSPSGVRANEQFF
TRBD2 | NA | TRBJ2-1 | TRBV7-3 | TGTGCCAGCAGCTCGGGGGGGCACAATGAGCAGTTCTTC | CASSSGGHNEQFF
NA | few | TRBJ2-5 | TRBV7-2 | TGTGCCAGCAGCTCCGTTGTGGGGGAGACCCAGTACTTC | CASSSVVGETQYF
NA | NA | TRBJ2-3 | TRBV24-1 | TGTGCCACCAGTGACAATCTAGGTGGGTCGGGAGATACGCAGTATTTT | CATSDNLGGSGDTQYF
NA | NA | TRBJ2-5 | TRBV3-1 | TGTGCCAGCGGCTACTGGAGGGAGACCCAGTACTTC | CASGYWRETQYF
TRBD1 | many | TRBJ2-5 | TRBV10-2 | TGCGCCAGCAGCCGGGACAGACGAGAGACCCAGTACTTC | CASSRDRRETQYF
NA | few | TRBJ1-2 | TRBV20-1 | TGCAGTGCGGAAGCGGGGGCTGGCTATGGCTACACCTTC | CSAEAGAGYGYTF
TRBD2 | NA | TRBJ2-3 | TRBV6-2/TRBV6-3 | TGTGCCAGCAGAATAGCGGGGGCCGCAGATACGCAGTATTTT | CASRIAGAADTQYF
NA | few | TRBJ2-7 | TRBV4-3 | TGCGCCAGCAGCCAAGGAGCGGCCAGCGCGTACGAGCAGTACTTC | CASSQGAASAYEQYF
NA | NA | TRBJ1-5 | TRBV2 | TGTGCCAGCAAGGCTCGGACAGTAGACAATCAGCCCCAGCATTTT | CASKARTVDNQPQHF
TRBD1 | NA | TRBJ2-3 | TRBV12-3/TRBV12-4 | TGTGCCAGCAGTTTCGGACAGGCCACAGATACGCAGTATTTT | CASSFGQATDTQYF
TRBD2 | NA | TRBJ2-3 | TRBV20-1 | TGCAGTGCTCCTCGACTAGCGGGGGGGACGTCAGATACGCAGTATTTT | CSAPRLAGGTSDTQYF
NA | NA | TRBJ2-3 | TRBV27 | TGTGCCAGCAGTTTAGGTGTACTCCGCACAGATACGCAGTATTTT | CASSLGVLRTDTQYF
NA | NA | TRBJ1-6 | TRBV12-3/TRBV12-4 | TGTGCCAGCGGGAGGTGGGATTCACCCCTCCACTTT | CASGRWDSPLHF
NA | NA | TRBJ1-5 | TRBV6-6 | TGTGCCAGCAGTTACCGAAGACAGCCCCAGCATTTT | CASSYRRQPQHF
TRBD1 | few | TRBJ1-1 | TRBV5-1 | TGCGCCAGCAGCTTGTCAGGCAGGGGGGATACTGAAGCTTTCTTT | CASSLSGRGDTEAFF
NA | NA | TRBJ2-1 | TRBV24-1 | TGTGCCACCAGTGACGCAAACGGGGGGCAGTTCTTC | CATSDANGGQFF
TRBD2 | once | TRBJ2-1 | TRBV29-1 | TGCAGCGTCCAACGTCTAGCGGGGGTAGGGAATGAGCAGTTCTTC | CSVQRLAGVGNEQFF
NA | NA | TRBJ2-2 | TRBV27 | TGTGCCAGCAGTTTAGGGCTGGGCTTCACCGGGGAGCTGTTTTTT | CASSLGLGFTGELFF
TRBD1 | few | TRBJ1-2 | TRBV27 | TGTGCCAGCAGTTGGACAGGGGGCTCCTATGGCTACACCTTC | CASSWTGGSYGYTF
NA | few | TRBJ1-1 | TRBV5-1 | TGCGCCAGCAGGGGAGTCAAAGGAGGTCCTGAAGCTTTCTTT | CASRGVKGGPEAFF
NA | NA | TRBJ1-3 | TRBV7-9 | TGTGCCAGCAGCTTATCCGGGGGCTCGGGAAACACCATATATTTT | CASSLSGGSGNTIYF
NA | few | TRBJ2-1 | TRBV28 | TGTGCCAGCAGCCCTAGGGGGGACTACCTCTGGAATGAGCAGTTCTTC | CASSPRGDYLWNEQFF
NA | NA | TRBJ1-5 | TRBV6-1 | TGTGCCAGCAGTGAATTTAGCTGGCAGCCCCAGCATTTT | CASSEFSWQPQHF
NA | many | TRBJ2-1 | TRBV18 | TGTGCCAGCTCACCACCGGGGGCAGGGCAGCAGTTCTTC | CASSPPGAGQQFF
NA | NA | TRBJ2-1 | TRBV7-6 | TGTGCCAGCAGCTGGCTGCCGGGGGCGAATGAGCAGTTCTTC | CASSWLPGANEQFF
NA | few | TRBJ2-5 | TRBV20-1 | TGCAGTGCTAGAGAGGCGTCTACCCAAGAGACCCAGTACTTC | CSAREASTQETQYF
NA | few | TRBJ1-5 | TRBV6-2/TRBV6-3 | TGTGCCAGCAGGGCCGGGGGGCCCCAGCATTTT | CASRAGGPQHF
TRBD2 | NA | TRBJ2-3 | TRBV20-1 | TGCAGTGCTGGATCGGTCAGCGGGGGGGCCATTAGCACAGATACGCAGTATTTT | CSAGSVSGGAISTDTQYF
NA | few | TRBJ2-2 | TRBV5-1 | TGCGCCAGCAGCTTGGAGTGGGGGGCGCGGACCGGGGAGCTGTTTTTT | CASSLEWGARTGELFF
NA | few | TRBJ2-4 | TRBV19 | TGTGCCAGGACCTCCAAAAACATTCAGTACTTC | CARTSKNIQYF
TRBD1 | many | TRBJ2-1 | TRBV18 | TGTGCCAGCTCACCTCTAGGACAGGGGACCAATGAGCAGTTCTTC | CASSPLGQGTNEQFF
TRBD1 | few | TRBJ1-5 | TRBV2 | TGTGCCAGCAGTGACAGGGGGGGAAACAATCAGCCCCAGCATTTT | CASSDRGGNNQPQHF
TRBD1 | NA | TRBJ1-5 | TRBV2 | TGTGCCAGCACCGCGACAGGGGGCCAGCAGCCCCAGCATTTT | CASTATGGQQPQHF
NA | few | TRBJ2-7 | TRBV18 | TGTGCCAGCTCCCAGCTGCTAGGACAGAGCACCTACGAGCAGTACTTC | CASSQLLGQSTYEQYF